This T cell receptor beta chain came from a study of blood T cell repertoires in COVID-19. Study overall: The origin of the acute and convalescent COVID-19 samples was the United States, Italy and Spain. From T cells, B-cell-depleted T cells, or PBMCs came the material, which was cDNA or gDNA.

Source study methods: Quantification of nucleated cells was approximated via reference gene primer amplification. Sequenced by immunoSEQ multiplex PCR; TCRdb stores in-frame clones only, minus some. The DNA gave D and trimming, while V, J and clone size come from that table. The sample comprises 150,000 to 200,000 clones, roughly nine tenths of which are singletons, and roughly 19% rests with the top ten. Germline CDR1 and CDR2: SQVTM and ANQGSEA. The CDR3 extends over 14 amino acids. The V end lost 7 bases, the J end lost 0 bases, and 12 bases lay between the germline ends. Sequencing was carried out using peripheral blood. The V gene is TRBV29-1, the J gene TRBJ2-2; D possibly corresponds to TRBD1 (5 bases). This sequence originates from a man between 60 and 70 years old with active or convalescent COVID-19. CDR3 coding DNA: TGCAGCGCTAGACAGTCTACGAACACCGGGGAGCTGTTTTTT. As protein: CSARQSTNTGELFF.